This T cell receptor (beta chain) was captured by sequencing in a study of T cell changes during pregnancy in multiple sclerosis. The V segment lost 6 bases and the J segment 0 bases; nucleotides outside the gene matches: 6. Germline lookup yields CDR1 MNHEY and CDR2 SMNVEV (reference sequence). The CDR3 loop spans 16 amino acids. Only in-frame clones appear in the TCRdb table, and some are missing; sequencing was by immunoSEQ multiplex PCR. The table records about 75,000 clones, around 94% of them present only once. The V and J genes are TRBV27 and TRBJ2-2; 8 nucleotides agree with TRBD2. The clonotype comes from a female donor with multiple sclerosis, enrolled in a pregnancy study. Sample: CD4+ T cells from peripheral blood mononuclear cells, taken after pregnancy. CDR3 bases: TGTGCCAGCAGCCTAACTAGCGGAGCGAACACCGGGGAGCTGTTTTTT. Amino acid sequence: CASSLTSGANTGELFF.